These T cell receptor beta chains were read from a single sample in a study of T cell changes during pregnancy in multiple sclerosis. Sequenced by immunoSEQ multiplex PCR; TCRdb stores in-frame clones only, minus some. The sample lists around 40,000 clones; 90% were seen once. The sample here was CD4+ T cells from peripheral blood mononuclear cells, taken in the second trimester of pregnancy. The receptors here all came from a female donor with multiple sclerosis, enrolled in a pregnancy study. The CDR3 runs from the conserved cysteine through the conserved F or W.

TRBV19	TRBJ1-4	CASRDAAGEKLFF
TRBV7-2	TRBJ2-1	CASSLLSGAPGFF
TRBV9	TRBJ2-2	CASSVATTTGELFF
TRBV18	TRBJ1-5	CASSLQGVGIDYQPQHF
TRBV9	TRBJ2-2	CASSSGTVFGELFF
TRBV7-9	TRBJ1-1	CASSSGVQVNTEAFF
TRBV5-1	TRBJ2-1	CASSFLTGFVRNEQFF
TRBV11-2	TRBJ1-3	CASSSPSGGGVNTIYF
TRBV6-1	TRBJ1-2	CASSGQGAEGYTF
TRBV7-8	TRBJ1-5	CASSYSRRANQPQHF
TRBV7-8	TRBJ2-2	CASSYADRGRTGELFF
TRBV5-1	TRBJ1-2	CASSFDRVSGGYTF
TRBV6-1	TRBJ2-7	CASSEVLGSSYEQYF
TRBV7-2	TRBJ2-7	CASSLNGQGSRKYF
TRBV19	TRBJ2-7	CASQRSTGDRGGEQYF
TRBV5-1	TRBJ1-4	CASSLRSTGGEKLFF
TRBV29-1	TRBJ2-7	CSVEGQGADEQYF
TRBV12-5	TRBJ2-3	CASGLDRGDTQYF
TRBV5-1	TRBJ2-1	CASSLAPGSYNEQFF
TRBV11-2	TRBJ1-5	CASSPGSNQPQHF
TRBV2	TRBJ1-6	CAILSQRRSPLHF
TRBV4-2	TRBJ1-5	CASSQDGGGETQPQHF
TRBV29-1	TRBJ1-2	CSAPDRGDYGYTF
TRBV18	TRBJ2-6	CASSSSGTGFSGANVLTF
TRBV7-2	TRBJ2-3	CASSLEWSGDTQYF
TRBV7-9	TRBJ1-2	CASSSTGYSYGYTF
TRBV6-5	TRBJ1-2	CASSRRAGRDGYTF
TRBV5-1	TRBJ2-3	CASRLETDTQYF
TRBV6-4	TRBJ2-2	CASTMTSGRTGELFF
TRBV5-8	TRBJ2-1	CASSLLARGEQFF
TRBV2	TRBJ1-5	CASSESGGVHQPQHF
TRBV19	TRBJ2-7	CASSMVVQLEQYF
TRBV10-1	TRBJ2-3	CASSGGGLDTQYF
TRBV19	TRBJ2-7	CASSMFQRGYEQYF
TRBV11-2	TRBJ1-4	CASSLELGKLFF
TRBV4-2	TRBJ2-7	CASSQPPQGAGNEQYF
TRBV5-4	TRBJ2-1	CASSLGSGGGEQFF
TRBV9	TRBJ1-1	CASSVRPGTGTTEAFF
TRBV7-2	TRBJ1-2	CASSLGGDRSWIYGYTF